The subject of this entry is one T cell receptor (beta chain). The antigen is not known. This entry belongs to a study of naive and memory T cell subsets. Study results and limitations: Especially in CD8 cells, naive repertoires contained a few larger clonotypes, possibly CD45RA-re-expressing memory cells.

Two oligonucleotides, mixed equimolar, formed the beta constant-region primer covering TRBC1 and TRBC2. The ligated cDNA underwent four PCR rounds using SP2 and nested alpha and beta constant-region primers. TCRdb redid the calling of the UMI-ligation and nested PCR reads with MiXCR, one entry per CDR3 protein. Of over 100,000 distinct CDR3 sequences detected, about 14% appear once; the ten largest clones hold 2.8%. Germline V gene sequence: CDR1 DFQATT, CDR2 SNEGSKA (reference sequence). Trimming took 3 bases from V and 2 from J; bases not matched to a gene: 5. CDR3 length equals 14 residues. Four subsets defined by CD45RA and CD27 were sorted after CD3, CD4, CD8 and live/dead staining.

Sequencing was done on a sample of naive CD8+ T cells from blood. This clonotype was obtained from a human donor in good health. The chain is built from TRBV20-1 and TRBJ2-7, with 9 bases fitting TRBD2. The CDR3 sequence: CSAREGLAAYEQYF. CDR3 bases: TGCAGTGCTAGGGAGGGACTAGCAGCCTACGAGCAGTACTTC.